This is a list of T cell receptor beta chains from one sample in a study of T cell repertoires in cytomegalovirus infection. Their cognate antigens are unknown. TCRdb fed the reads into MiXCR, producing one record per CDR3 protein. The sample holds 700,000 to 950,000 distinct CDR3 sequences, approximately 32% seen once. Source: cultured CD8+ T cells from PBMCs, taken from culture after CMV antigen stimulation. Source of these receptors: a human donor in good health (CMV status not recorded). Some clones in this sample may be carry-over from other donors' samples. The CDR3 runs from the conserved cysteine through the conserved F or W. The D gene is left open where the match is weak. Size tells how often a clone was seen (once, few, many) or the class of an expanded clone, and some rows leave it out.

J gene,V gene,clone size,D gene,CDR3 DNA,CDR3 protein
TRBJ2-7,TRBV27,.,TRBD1,TGTGCCAGCAGTTTATTTGAGGGGGCTCTTTCCTACAAGCAGTACTTC,CASSLFEGALSYKQYF
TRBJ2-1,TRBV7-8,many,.,TGTGCCAGCAGCCCATGGACCAGTTCCTACAATGAGCAGTTCTTC,CASSPWTSSYNEQFF
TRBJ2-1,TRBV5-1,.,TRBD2,TGCGCCAGCAGGGCGGGGGAGTACAATGAGCAGTTCTTC,CASRAGEYNEQFF
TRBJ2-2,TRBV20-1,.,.,TGCAGTGCTAGAGGGCCAGCGGACTTTTTCACCGGGGAGCTGTTTTTT,CSARGPADFFTGELFF
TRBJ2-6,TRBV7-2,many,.,TGTGCCAGCAGCTTAGAACCCTCTGGGGCCAACGTCCTGACTTTC,CASSLEPSGANVLTF
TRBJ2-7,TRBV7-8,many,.,TGTGCCAGCAGGCCCCCGGGCCACTCCTACGAGCAGTACTTC,CASRPPGHSYEQYF
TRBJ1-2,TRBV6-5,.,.,TGTGCCAGCAGTTACTTAATGAGGTACGACGTCGGTGGCTACACCTTC,CASSYLMRYDVGGYTF
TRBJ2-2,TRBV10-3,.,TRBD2,TGTGCCATCAGGGGGACTAGCGGGGAGAACACCGGGGAGCTGTTTTTT,CAIRGTSGENTGELFF
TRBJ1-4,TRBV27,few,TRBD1,TGTGCCAGCAGCCGGGACAGGGTCAGTTCTAATGAAAAACTGTTTTTT,CASSRDRVSSNEKLFF
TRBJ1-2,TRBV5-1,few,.,TGCGCCAGCAGCTTGGAGGAGGGGGGGACCTATGCTGGCTACACCTTC,CASSLEEGGTYAGYTF
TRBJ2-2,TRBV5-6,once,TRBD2,TGTGCCAGCAGCTTGTTTGCGGGGGACAACACCGGGGAGCTGTTTTTT,CASSLFAGDNTGELFF
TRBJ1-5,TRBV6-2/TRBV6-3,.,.,TGTGCCAGCAGTTCAAGACAGCTCAATCAGCCCCAGCATTTT,CASSSRQLNQPQHF
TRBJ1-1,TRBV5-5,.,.,TGTGCCAGCAGCTTGGACGGGGGGGCTTATGACACTGAAGCTTTCTTT,CASSLDGGAYDTEAFF
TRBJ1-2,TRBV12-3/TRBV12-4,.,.,TGTGCCAGCAGTTTAACAGTACCCTATGGCTACACCTTC,CASSLTVPYGYTF
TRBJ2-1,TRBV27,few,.,TGTGCCAGCAGTTTATCCCCGGGGGCGTCCACGAATGAGCAGTTCTTC,CASSLSPGASTNEQFF
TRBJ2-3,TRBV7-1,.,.,TGTGCCAGCAGCGCGATCGATCCTAGCACAGATACGCAGTATTTT,CASSAIDPSTDTQYF
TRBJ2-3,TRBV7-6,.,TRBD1,TGTGCCAGCAGTACAGGGGCTAGCACAGATACGCAGTATTTT,CASSTGASTDTQYF
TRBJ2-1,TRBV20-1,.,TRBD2,TGCAGTGCTTCTATAGCGGGGCGGTTTTCTGAGCAGTTCTTC,CSASIAGRFSEQFF
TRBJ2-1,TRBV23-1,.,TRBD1,TGCGCCAGCAGTCATCCCCCCCCGGGACAGTGGGGGTGGAATGAGCAGTTCTTC,CASSHPPPGQWGWNEQFF
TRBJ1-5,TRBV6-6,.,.,TGTGCCAGCACCTACCTAGGGGTGAGCAATCAGCCCCAGCATTTT,CASTYLGVSNQPQHF
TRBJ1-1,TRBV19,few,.,TGTGCCAGTAGTATCTGGGGAAGGAACACTGAAGCTTTCTTT,CASSIWGRNTEAFF
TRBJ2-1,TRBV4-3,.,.,TGCGCCAGCAGCCAAGATTCGGCAGGGGCGGGCAATGAGCAGTTCTTC,CASSQDSAGAGNEQFF
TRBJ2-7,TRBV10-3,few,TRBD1,TGTGCCATCGGAGAGCAACGGGACAGGGCACTGAGTGAGTACTTC,CAIGEQRDRALSEYF
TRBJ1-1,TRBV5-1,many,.,TGTGCCAGCAGCTTAGCCGGGGGCGTGAACACTGAAGCTTTCTTT,CASSLAGGVNTEAFF
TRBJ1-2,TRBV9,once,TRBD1,TGTGCCAGCAGCGCCCACAGGGGAACCTTCTATGGCTACACCTTC,CASSAHRGTFYGYTF
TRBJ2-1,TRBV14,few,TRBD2,TGTGCCAGCAGCCAAGAGTCCCTAGCGGGGCTTAATGAGCAGTTCTTC,CASSQESLAGLNEQFF
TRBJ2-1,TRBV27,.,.,TGTGAGGACAGCCAAAGTCCCCCTGCCTCCTACGATGAGCAGTTCTTC,CEDSQSPPASYDEQFF
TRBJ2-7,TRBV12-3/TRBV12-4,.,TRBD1,TGTGCCAGCACGTTTCGGACAGGGGAATCCTACGAGCAGTACTTC,CASTFRTGESYEQYF
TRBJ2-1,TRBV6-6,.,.,TGTGCCAGCAGTTACAGGGGGGGGGGCGGACATGAGCAGTTCTTC,CASSYRGGGGHEQFF
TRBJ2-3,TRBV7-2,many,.,TGTGCCAGCAGCCCCTTCAGCACAGATACGCAGTATTTT,CASSPFSTDTQYF
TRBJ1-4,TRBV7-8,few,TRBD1,TGTGCCAGCAGCCCGACAGGGGAAGGTGAAAAACTGTTTTTT,CASSPTGEGEKLFF
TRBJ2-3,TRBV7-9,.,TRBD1,TGTGCCAGCAGCGGGACAGGGATGATAGGCACAGATACGCAGTATTTT,CASSGTGMIGTDTQYF
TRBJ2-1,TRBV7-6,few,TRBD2,TGTGCCAGCAGCTTGTCTGCTAGCGGGGACCTCTCCTACAATGAGCAGTTCTTC,CASSLSASGDLSYNEQFF
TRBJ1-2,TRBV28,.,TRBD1,TGTGCCAGCACCGACAGGGGCACAGGTCTACACTATGGCTACACCTTC,CASTDRGTGLHYGYTF
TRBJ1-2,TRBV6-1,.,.,TGTGCCAGCAGTGAGCCGGGGGGCCGTAGCTATGGCTACACCTTC,CASSEPGGRSYGYTF
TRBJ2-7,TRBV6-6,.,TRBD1,TGTGCCAGCATGCTCAGGGGGCACTACGAGCAGTACTTC,CASMLRGHYEQYF
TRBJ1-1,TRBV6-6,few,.,TGTGCCAGCAGTTACGTGGTGGGTGGGACTGAAGCTTTCTTT,CASSYVVGGTEAFF
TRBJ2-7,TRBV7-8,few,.,TGTGCCAGCAGCCCCCGATCCAGGGTCGGCTACGAGCAGTACTTC,CASSPRSRVGYEQYF
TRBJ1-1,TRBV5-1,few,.,TGCGCCAGCAGCTTGAATCCCGAGGGGGAAGCTTTCTTT,CASSLNPEGEAFF
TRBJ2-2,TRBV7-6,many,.,TGTGCCAGCAGCGGCACAGGGTCCGGGGAGCTGTTTTTT,CASSGTGSGELFF
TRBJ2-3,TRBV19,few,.,TGTGCCAGTAAGGTTCAGGGGCTGAGGGCAGATACGCAGTATTTT,CASKVQGLRADTQYF
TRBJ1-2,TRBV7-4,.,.,TGTGCCAGCAGCTTGGAGGGAGAGGGGACGGTAAACTATGGCTACACCTTC,CASSLEGEGTVNYGYTF
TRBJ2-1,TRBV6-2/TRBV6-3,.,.,TGTGTCACCATGGGCGCCCCCTCCTACAATGAGCAGTTCTTC,CVTMGAPSYNEQFF
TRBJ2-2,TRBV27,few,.,TGTGCCAGCAGTTTATTCCCAGGGCTTGACACCGGGGAGCTGTTTTTT,CASSLFPGLDTGELFF
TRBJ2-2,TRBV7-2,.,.,TGTGCCAGCAGCCAATACGGGGGCGCGGTCGCCGGGGAGCTGTTTTTT,CASSQYGGAVAGELFF
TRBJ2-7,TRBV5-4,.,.,TGTGCCAGCAGCTCTAGCTGGAAGCAGTACTTC,CASSSSWKQYF
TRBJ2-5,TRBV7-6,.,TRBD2,TGTGCCAGCAGCTTAGGATGGCGGGCTAGCGGGGGTTTACAGGAGACCCAGTACTTC,CASSLGWRASGGLQETQYF
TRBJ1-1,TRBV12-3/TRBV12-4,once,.,TGTGCCAGCAGTTTAGTTCATACGAACACTGAAGCTTTCTTT,CASSLVHTNTEAFF
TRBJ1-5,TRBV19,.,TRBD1,TGTGCCAGTAGTATAGATCTATACAGGGGGCGCGTTAACAATCAGCCCCAGCATTTT,CASSIDLYRGRVNNQPQHF
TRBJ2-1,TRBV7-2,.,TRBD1,TGTGCCAGCAGCTTAGTCGAAGGGACAGCCTCCTACAATGAGCAGTTCTTC,CASSLVEGTASYNEQFF
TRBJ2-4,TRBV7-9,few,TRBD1,TGTGCCAGCAGCCCCGGAAACCACAGGGGGCTAACCAAAAACATTCAGTACTTC,CASSPGNHRGLTKNIQYF
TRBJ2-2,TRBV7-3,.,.,TGTGCCAGCAGCTTACTAGAAGCCGGGGAGCTGTTTTTT,CASSLLEAGELFF